The rows below give T cell receptor beta chains drawn from one sample of a study of T cells in localized non-small cell lung cancer. The method was immunoSEQ multiplex PCR; TCRdb's version includes in-frame clones alone and lacks a portion of them. Of tens of thousands of clones in the sample, roughly 91% were seen once. The input for sequencing was peripheral blood, taken before any cancer treatment. These receptors came from a male donor at least 60 years old with stage I lung adenocarcinoma. Each CDR3 is given with its conserved first and last residue. The D gene is left open where the match is weak. Only part of the rows carry a size: once, few, many, or a class if the clone is expanded.

NA,TRBJ1-2,TRBV19,NA,TGTGCCAGTAGTGCAGAGGGGGATGGCTACACCTTC,CASSAEGDGYTF
NA,TRBJ2-1,TRBV7-3,NA,TGTGCCAGCAGCCCCGCCGGCATTTGGAATGAGCAGTTCTTC,CASSPAGIWNEQFF
NA,TRBJ2-3,TRBV5-1,NA,TGCGCCAGCAGCTTGGCCCACAGGGGCACAGATACGCAGTATTTT,CASSLAHRGTDTQYF
NA,TRBJ1-1,TRBV29-1,NA,TGCAGCGTTCAACAGAGACTGAACACTGAAGCTTTCTTT,CSVQQRLNTEAFF
TRBD1,TRBJ2-7,TRBV9,NA,TGTGCCAGCAGCATTGGACAGGTTCCTTCCTACGAGCAGTACTTC,CASSIGQVPSYEQYF
TRBD2,TRBJ2-3,TRBV5-1,NA,TGCGCCAGCAATTTCGGGGGGATCACAGATACGCAGTATTTT,CASNFGGITDTQYF
TRBD1,TRBJ1-3,TRBV4-2,NA,TGTGCCAGCAGCCCGACAGGGTCTGGAAACACCATATATTTT,CASSPTGSGNTIYF
NA,TRBJ2-1,TRBV6-1,NA,TGTGCCAGTAAGCAAGACGGTAGCTACAATGAGCAGTTCTTC,CASKQDGSYNEQFF
NA,TRBJ2-2,TRBV30,NA,TGTGCCTGGAGCCAGAGAGGTAAGGGGCCGAACACCGGGGAGCTGTTTTTT,CAWSQRGKGPNTGELFF
TRBD1,TRBJ2-2,TRBV9,NA,TGTGCCAGCACTTCAGGGGGCTACACCGGGGAGCTGTTTTTT,CASTSGGYTGELFF
NA,TRBJ2-3,TRBV2,NA,TGTGCCAGCAGTAGGGAGATTAGAGATACGCAGTATTTT,CASSREIRDTQYF
NA,TRBJ1-1,TRBV28,NA,TGTGCCAGCAGTTACCCCTCACGCGGGACTGAAGCTTTCTTT,CASSYPSRGTEAFF
TRBD2,TRBJ2-7,TRBV4-1,NA,TGCGCCAGCAGCCAAGGGGGACTAGCGGGAGACTACGAGCAGTACTTC,CASSQGGLAGDYEQYF
NA,TRBJ2-1,TRBV6-5,once,TGTGCCAGCAGTTACTCGCCAGCCAATGAGCAGTTCTTC,CASSYSPANEQFF
NA,TRBJ2-3,TRBV7-9,NA,TGTGCCAGCAGCTTAAGTCAGAGCACAGATACGCAGTATTTT,CASSLSQSTDTQYF
NA,TRBJ1-2,TRBV7-2,NA,TGTGCCAGCAGCCAGTCGGGGGGATACGGCTATGGCTACACCTTC,CASSQSGGYGYGYTF
NA,TRBJ2-7,TRBV5-4,NA,TGTGCCAGCAGCTTGGAGGCCTACGAGCAGTACTTC,CASSLEAYEQYF
NA,TRBJ2-7,TRBV5-6,NA,TGTGCCAGCAGCTTGGCCAGCTCCTACGAGCAGTACTTC,CASSLASSYEQYF
NA,TRBJ2-2,TRBV19,NA,TGTGCCAGTGCCACGACCGGGGGCGCGAACACCGGGGAGCTGTTTTTT,CASATTGGANTGELFF
TRBD2,TRBJ2-1,TRBV28,NA,TGTGCCAGCTCCGGACTAGCGGGTTACAATGAGCAGTTCTTC,CASSGLAGYNEQFF
NA,TRBJ1-6,TRBV6-1,NA,TGTGCCAGCAGGCGGGGGGATAATTCACCCCTCCACTTT,CASRRGDNSPLHF
NA,TRBJ2-1,TRBV5-8,NA,TGTGCCAGCGGCCTAGACAGAGGCTCCTACAATGAGCAGTTCTTC,CASGLDRGSYNEQFF
TRBD2,TRBJ2-2,TRBV7-7,NA,TGTGCCAGCAGCCCAAGGGCAGAAGTAGCGGGACAGAACACCGGGGAGCTGTTTTTT,CASSPRAEVAGQNTGELFF
TRBD1,TRBJ1-1,TRBV19,NA,TGTGCCAGTAGCGGACAGGAGAACACTGAAGCTTTCTTT,CASSGQENTEAFF
NA,TRBJ2-4,TRBV7-2,NA,TGTGCCAGCAGCTTAATGAGGGGCGCGGATGGCATTCAGTACTTC,CASSLMRGADGIQYF
NA,TRBJ2-7,TRBV9,NA,TGTGCCAGCAGCGTAGGCTGGGCGGACGACGAGCAGTACTTC,CASSVGWADDEQYF
TRBD1,TRBJ1-2,TRBV29-1,NA,TGCAGCGTTGAGCCGGGACAGGGAAACTATGGCTACACCTTC,CSVEPGQGNYGYTF
NA,TRBJ1-1,TRBV5-6,NA,TGTGCCAGCAGCTTGAGGTTCTTGAACACTGAAGCTTTCTTT,CASSLRFLNTEAFF
TRBD2,TRBJ2-7,TRBV6-5,NA,TGTGCCAGCAGTGTTTACGGGGGGGGGTCCTACGAGCAGTACTTC,CASSVYGGGSYEQYF
NA,TRBJ2-2,TRBV2,NA,TGTGCCAGCATGAGCAGGGTACGGGGCGGGGAGCTGTTTTTT,CASMSRVRGGELFF
NA,TRBJ2-5,TRBV12-1,NA,TGTGCCAGCAGCTTTGAGTCGGGGGTCGAGACCCAGTACTTC,CASSFESGVETQYF
NA,TRBJ2-7,TRBV19,once,TGTGCCAGTAGTACCAACTGGGGGTACGAGCAGTACTTC,CASSTNWGYEQYF
NA,TRBJ2-7,TRBV7-6,NA,TGTGCCAGCAGCTTAGCGCCCGGCCTCGAGCAGTACTTC,CASSLAPGLEQYF
NA,TRBJ2-6,TRBV7-2,NA,TGTGCCAGCAGCTTGAGTTGGGACTGGGCCAACGTCCTGACTTTC,CASSLSWDWANVLTF
NA,TRBJ2-3,TRBV5-1,NA,TGCGCCAGCAGCAAGACAGGGAGGGGCCTAGATACGCAGTATTTT,CASSKTGRGLDTQYF
NA,TRBJ1-5,TRBV6-5,few,TGTGCCAGCAAGGGGGGACGCAATCAGCCCCAGCATTTT,CASKGGRNQPQHF
NA,TRBJ2-7,TRBV7-9,NA,TGTGCCAGCGGGCTTTATAACGAGCAGTACTTC,CASGLYNEQYF
TRBD2,TRBJ2-3,TRBV30,NA,TGTGCCTGGCGTTTAGCGGGTGACACAGATACGCAGTATTTT,CAWRLAGDTDTQYF
TRBD2,TRBJ2-5,TRBV5-5,few,TGTGCCAGCAGCCAAGATCCTAGCGGGGGGGCAGAGACCCAGTACTTC,CASSQDPSGGAETQYF
NA,TRBJ1-3,TRBV19,NA,TGTGCCAGTAGTATCCCGAACTCAGTAACTGGAAACACCATATATTTT,CASSIPNSVTGNTIYF
NA,TRBJ2-7,TRBV5-1,NA,TGCGCCAGCAGCTCAAATTACGAGCAGTACTTC,CASSSNYEQYF
TRBD2,TRBJ2-7,TRBV10-1,NA,TGCGCCAGCAGTGAGGTTAGCGGGAGGGCCTACGAGCAGTACTTC,CASSEVSGRAYEQYF
NA,TRBJ2-7,TRBV9,NA,TGTGCCAGCAGCGCGACATCGAGCTCCTACGAGCAGTACTTC,CASSATSSSYEQYF
NA,TRBJ2-2,TRBV7-9,NA,TGTGCCAGCAGCCTGGACATACTGAACACCGGGGAGCTGTTTTTT,CASSLDILNTGELFF
NA,TRBJ1-1,TRBV28,NA,TGTGCCAGCAGTTTACAGGCAGTCACTGAAGCTTTCTTT,CASSLQAVTEAFF
NA,TRBJ1-1,TRBV30,NA,TGTGCCTGGAAAAGGCCGGACACTGAAGCTTTCTTT,CAWKRPDTEAFF
NA,TRBJ1-3,TRBV6-1,NA,TGTGCCAGCAGTGAATCTCAGGGAGGAAGTGGAAACACCATATATTTT,CASSESQGGSGNTIYF
TRBD2,TRBJ2-2,TRBV7-2,NA,TGTGCCAGCAGCCGCAGCGGGGCCGGGGAGCTGTTTTTT,CASSRSGAGELFF